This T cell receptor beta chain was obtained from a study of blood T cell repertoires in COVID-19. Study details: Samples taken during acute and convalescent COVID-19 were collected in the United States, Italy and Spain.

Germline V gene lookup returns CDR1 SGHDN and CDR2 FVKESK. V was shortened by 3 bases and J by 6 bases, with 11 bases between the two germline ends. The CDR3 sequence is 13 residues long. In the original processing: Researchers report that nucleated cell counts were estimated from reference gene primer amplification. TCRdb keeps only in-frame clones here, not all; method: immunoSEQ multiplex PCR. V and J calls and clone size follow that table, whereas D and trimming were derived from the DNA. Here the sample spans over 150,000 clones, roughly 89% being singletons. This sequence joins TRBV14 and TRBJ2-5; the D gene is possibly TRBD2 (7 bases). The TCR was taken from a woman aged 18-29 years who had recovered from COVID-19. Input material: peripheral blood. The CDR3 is CASSQKGGKTQYF. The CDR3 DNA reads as TGTGCCAGCAGCCAGAAGGGGGGGAAGACCCAGTACTTC.